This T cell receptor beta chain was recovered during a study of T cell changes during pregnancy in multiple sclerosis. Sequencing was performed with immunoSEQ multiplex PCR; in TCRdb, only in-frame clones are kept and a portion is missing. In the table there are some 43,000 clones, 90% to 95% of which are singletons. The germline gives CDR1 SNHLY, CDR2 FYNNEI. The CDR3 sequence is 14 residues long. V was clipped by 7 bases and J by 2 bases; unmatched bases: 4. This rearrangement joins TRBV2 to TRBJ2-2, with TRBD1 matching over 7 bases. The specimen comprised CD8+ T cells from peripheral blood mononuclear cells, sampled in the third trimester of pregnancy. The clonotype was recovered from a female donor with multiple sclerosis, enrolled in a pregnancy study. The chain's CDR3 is CASTGGGNTGELFF. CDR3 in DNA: TGTGCCAGCACAGGGGGTGGTAACACCGGGGAGCTGTTTTTT.